The present entry profiles one T cell receptor (beta chain) with its context. Its antigen is not known. A second roughly 6 to 11 cycle PCR used barcoded and J-beta primers. TCRdb re-derived calls from the 5' RACE reads in MiXCR, one entry per CDR3 protein. The sample shows hundreds of thousands of distinct CDR3 sequences, roughly 27% of them seen only once. Healthy individuals of Caucasian origin from Russia, aged about 6 to 90, served as donors. The amount of total RNA extracted per sample was at least 5 micrograms. The record originates from a study of blood T cells in healthy people across ages. Study-level results: Diversity estimated from one million T cells was considered an underestimate.

V was cut by 2 bases and J by 6 bases, with 8 bases left in between. Germline CDR1 is MNHNY and CDR2 is SVGAGI (reference sequence). This CDR3 region has 13 residues. The sample taken for sequencing was blood. The clonotype originates from a woman aged 70-85 years in good health. V gene TRBV6-6 combines with J gene TRBJ1-5; D remains unclear. CDR3 nucleotide sequence: TGTGCCAGCAGTTACAGGGCCGGTCAGCCCCAGCATTTT. This sequence encodes CASSYRAGQPQHF.